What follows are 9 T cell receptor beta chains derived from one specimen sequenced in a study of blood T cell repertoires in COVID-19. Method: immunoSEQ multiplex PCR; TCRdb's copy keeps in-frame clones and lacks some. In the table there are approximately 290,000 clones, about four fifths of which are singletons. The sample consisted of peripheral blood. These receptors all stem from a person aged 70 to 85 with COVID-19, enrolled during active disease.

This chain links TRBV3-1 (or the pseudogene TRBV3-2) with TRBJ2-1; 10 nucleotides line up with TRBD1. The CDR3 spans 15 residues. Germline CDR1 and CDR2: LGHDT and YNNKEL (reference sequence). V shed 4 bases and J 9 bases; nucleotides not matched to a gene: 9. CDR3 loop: CASSPRTGGYIEQFF. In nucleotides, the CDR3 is TGTGCCAGCAGCCCCAGGACAGGGGGTTATATTGAGCAGTTCTTC.

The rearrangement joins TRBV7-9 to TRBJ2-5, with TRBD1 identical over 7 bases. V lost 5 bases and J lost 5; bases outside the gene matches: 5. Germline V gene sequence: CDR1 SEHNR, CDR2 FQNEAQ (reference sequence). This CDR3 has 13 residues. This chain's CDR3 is CASSRQGYETQYF. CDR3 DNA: TGTGCCAGCAGCCGACAGGGATATGAGACCCAGTACTTC.

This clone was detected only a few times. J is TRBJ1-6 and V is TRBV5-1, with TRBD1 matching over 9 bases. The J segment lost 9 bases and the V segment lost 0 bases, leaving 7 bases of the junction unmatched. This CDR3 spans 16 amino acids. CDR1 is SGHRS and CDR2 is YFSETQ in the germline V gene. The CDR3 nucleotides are TGCGCCAGCAGCTTGGCCGAGGGACAGGGAGTTTCACCCCTCCACTTT. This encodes CASSLAEGQGVSPLHF. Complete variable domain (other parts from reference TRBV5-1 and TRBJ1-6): KAGVTQTPRYLIKTRGQQVTLSCSPISGHRSVSWYQQTPGQGLQFLFEYFSETQRNKGNFPGRFSGRQFSNSRSEMNVSTLELGDSALYLCASSLAEGQGVSPLHFGNGTRLTVT.

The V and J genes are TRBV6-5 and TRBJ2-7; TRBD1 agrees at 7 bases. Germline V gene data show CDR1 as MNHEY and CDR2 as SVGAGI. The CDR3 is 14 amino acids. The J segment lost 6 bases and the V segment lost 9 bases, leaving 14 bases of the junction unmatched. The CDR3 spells CASLLRDSLPEQYF. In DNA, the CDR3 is TGTGCCAGTCTTTTACGGGACAGTCTCCCCGAGCAGTACTTC.

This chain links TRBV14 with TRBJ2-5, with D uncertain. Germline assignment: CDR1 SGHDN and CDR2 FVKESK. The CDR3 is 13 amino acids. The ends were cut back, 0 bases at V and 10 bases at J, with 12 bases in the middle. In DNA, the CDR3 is TGTGCCAGCAGCCAAGAAGAACATCTTGGCCAGTACTTC. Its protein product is CASSQEEHLGQYF. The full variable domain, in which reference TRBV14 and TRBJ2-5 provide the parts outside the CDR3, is EAGVTQFPSHSVIEKGQTVTLRCDPISGHDNLYWYRRVMGKEIKFLLHFVKESKQDESGMPNNRFLAERTGGTYSTLKVQPAELEDSGVYFCASSQEEHLGQYFGPGTRLLVL.

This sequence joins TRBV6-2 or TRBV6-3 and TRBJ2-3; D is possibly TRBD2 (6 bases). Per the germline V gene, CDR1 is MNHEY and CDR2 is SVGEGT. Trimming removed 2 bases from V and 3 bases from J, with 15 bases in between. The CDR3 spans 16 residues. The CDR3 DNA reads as TGTGCCAGCAGTTACGTCGGAGGGCCAAAGACAGATACGCAGTATTTT. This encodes CASSYVGGPKTDTQYF.

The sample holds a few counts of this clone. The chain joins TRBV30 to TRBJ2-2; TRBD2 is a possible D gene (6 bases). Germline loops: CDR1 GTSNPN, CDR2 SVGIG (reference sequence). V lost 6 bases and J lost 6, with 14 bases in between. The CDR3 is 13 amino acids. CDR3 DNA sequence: TGTGCCTGTTCGGGAGTTAATGCCGGGGAGCTGTTTTTT. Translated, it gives CACSGVNAGELFF.

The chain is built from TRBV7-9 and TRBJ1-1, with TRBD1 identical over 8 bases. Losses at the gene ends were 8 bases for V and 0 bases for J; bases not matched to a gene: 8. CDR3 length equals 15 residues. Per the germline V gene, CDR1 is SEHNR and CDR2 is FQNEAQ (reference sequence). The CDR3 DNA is TGTGCCAGCCGGGGGACAGGAGTCATGAACACTGAAGCTTTCTTT. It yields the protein CASRGTGVMNTEAFF. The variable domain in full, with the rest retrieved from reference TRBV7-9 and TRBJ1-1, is DTGVSQNPRHKITKRGQNVTFRCDPISEHNRLYWYRQTLGQGPEFLTYFQNEAQLEKSRLLSDRFSAERPKGSFSTLEIQRTEQGDSAMYLCASRGTGVMNTEAFFGQGTRLTVV.

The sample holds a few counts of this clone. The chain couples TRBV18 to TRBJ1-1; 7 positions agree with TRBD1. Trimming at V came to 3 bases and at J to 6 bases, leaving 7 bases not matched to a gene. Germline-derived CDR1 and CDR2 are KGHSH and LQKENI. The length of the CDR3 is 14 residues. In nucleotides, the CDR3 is TGTGCCAGCTCACCGGGACAGCTCAAACCTGAAGCTTTCTTT. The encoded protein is CASSPGQLKPEAFF.